The clone carrying this T cell receptor (beta chain) has ten or more counts. Its antigen is unknown. RNA transcripts provided the source from which TCR beta CDR3 regions were amplified. When the TCR CDR3 underwent first-round RT-PCR, the HTBI primer set was used. TCRdb re-called the multiplex PCR reads through MiXCR, storing one row per CDR3 protein. The sample holds hundreds of thousands of distinct CDR3 sequences; 14% are singletons and the top ten take around 23%. This sample is part of a study of T cells in Graves' hyperthyroidism and ophthalmopathy. Clinicians diagnosed patients from clinical symptoms, serum thyroxine and TRAb, thyroid ultrasound and orbital computed tomography. Per germline, CDR1 SGHTA and CDR2 FQGNSA. The V end lost 8 bases, the J end lost 2 bases, and 17 bases lay between the germline ends. The CDR3 covers 15 residues. Study observations and caveats: Using 13 V-J features, a model discriminated ophthalmopathy from stable hyperthyroidism.

The chain links TRBV7-2 to TRBJ2-3; possibly TRBD1 for D (5 bases). The sequence came from a woman aged 30 to 39 with Graves' hyperthyroidism. Sequenced input: blood. CDR3 loop: CASRQWGQPTDTQYF. Here the CDR3 DNA reads TGTGCCAGCCGACAATGGGGCCAGCCCACAGATACGCAGTATTTT.